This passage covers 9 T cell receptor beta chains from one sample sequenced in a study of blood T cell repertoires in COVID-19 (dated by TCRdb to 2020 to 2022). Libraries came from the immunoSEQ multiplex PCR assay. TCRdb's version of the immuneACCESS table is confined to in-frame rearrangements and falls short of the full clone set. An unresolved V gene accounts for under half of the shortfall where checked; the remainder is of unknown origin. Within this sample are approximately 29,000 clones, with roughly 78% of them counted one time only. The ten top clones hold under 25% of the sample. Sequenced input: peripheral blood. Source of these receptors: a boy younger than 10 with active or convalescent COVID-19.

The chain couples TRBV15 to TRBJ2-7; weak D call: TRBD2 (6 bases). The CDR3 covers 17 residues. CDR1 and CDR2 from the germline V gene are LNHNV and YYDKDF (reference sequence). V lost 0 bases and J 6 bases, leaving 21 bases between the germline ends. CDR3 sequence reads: CATSRDGSGGISGEQYF. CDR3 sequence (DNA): TGTGCCACCAGCAGAGATGGAAGTGGGGGGATATCAGGCGAGCAGTACTTC. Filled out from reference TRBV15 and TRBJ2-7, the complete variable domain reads DAMVIQNPRYQVTQFGKPVTLSCSQTLNHNVMYWYQQKSSQAPKLLFHYYDKDFNNEADTPDNFQSRRPNTSFCFLDIRSPGLGDTAMYLCATSRDGSGGISGEQYFGPGTRLTVT.

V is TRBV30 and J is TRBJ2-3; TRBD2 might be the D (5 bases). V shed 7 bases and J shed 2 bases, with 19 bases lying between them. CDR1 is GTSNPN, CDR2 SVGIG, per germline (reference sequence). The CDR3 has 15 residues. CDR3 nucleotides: TGTGCCTCGTCCCGAGGGCCCTTCATCACAGATACGCAGTATTTT. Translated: CASSRGPFITDTQYF. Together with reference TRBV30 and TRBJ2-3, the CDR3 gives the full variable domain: SQTIHQWPATLVQPVGSPLSLECTVEGTSNPNLYWYRQAAGRGLQLLFYSVGIGQISSEVPQNLSASRPQDRQFILSSKKLLLSDSGFYLCASSRGPFITDTQYFGPGTRLTVL.

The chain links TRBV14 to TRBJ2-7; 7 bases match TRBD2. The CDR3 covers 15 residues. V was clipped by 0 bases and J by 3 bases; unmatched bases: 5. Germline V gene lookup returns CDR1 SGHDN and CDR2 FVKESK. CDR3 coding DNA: TGTGCCAGCAGCCAAGATCGAAGCGGGATCTACGAGCAGTACTTC. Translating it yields CASSQDRSGIYEQYF.

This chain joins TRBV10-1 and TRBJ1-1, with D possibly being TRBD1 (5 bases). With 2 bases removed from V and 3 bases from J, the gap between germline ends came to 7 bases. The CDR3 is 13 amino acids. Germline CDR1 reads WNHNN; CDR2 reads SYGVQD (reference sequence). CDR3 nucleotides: TGCGCCAGCAGTGAGCGGGGGGACACTGAAGCTTTCTTT. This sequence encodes CASSERGDTEAFF.

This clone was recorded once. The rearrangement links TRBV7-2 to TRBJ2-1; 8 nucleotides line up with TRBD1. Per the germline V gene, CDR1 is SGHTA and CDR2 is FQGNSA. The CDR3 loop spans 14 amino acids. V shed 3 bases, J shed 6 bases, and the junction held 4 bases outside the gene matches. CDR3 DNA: TGTGCCAGCAGCTTGCAGGGGGCCCGCAATGAGCAGTTCTTC. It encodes CASSLQGARNEQFF.

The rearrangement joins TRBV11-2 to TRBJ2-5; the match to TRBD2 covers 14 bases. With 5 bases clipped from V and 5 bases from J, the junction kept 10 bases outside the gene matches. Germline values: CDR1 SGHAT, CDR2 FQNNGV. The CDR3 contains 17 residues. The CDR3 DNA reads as TGTGCCAGCAGCGCGGGGACTAGCGGGGGCCGGGGGGAGACCCAGTACTTC. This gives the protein CASSAGTSGGRGETQYF.

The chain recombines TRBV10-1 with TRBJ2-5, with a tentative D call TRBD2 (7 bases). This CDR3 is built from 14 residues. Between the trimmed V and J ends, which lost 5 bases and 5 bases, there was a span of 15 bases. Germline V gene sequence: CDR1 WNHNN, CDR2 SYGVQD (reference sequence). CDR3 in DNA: TGCGCCAGCAGTCCCGGGGGGCAGGGGGAGACCCAGTACTTC. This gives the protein CASSPGGQGETQYF.

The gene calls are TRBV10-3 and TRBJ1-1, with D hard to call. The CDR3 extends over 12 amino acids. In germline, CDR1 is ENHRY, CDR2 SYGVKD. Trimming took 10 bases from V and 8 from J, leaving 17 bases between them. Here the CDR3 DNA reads TGTGCCACTTCGCGCGGAGGTGGAGAAGCTTTCTTT. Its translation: CATSRGGGEAFF.

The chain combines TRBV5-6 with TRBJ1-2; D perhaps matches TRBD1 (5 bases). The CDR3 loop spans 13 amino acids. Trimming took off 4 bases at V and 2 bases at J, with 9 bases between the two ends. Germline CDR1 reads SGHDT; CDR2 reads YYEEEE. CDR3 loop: CASSRAGNYGYTF. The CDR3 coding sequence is TGTGCCAGCAGCCGCGCAGGGAACTATGGCTACACCTTC.